Each of the 26 T cell receptor beta chains below was sequenced from the same sample in a study of T cells in women clearing cervical HPV infection. The repertoire was sequenced with immunoSEQ multiplex PCR; TCRdb's copy has only in-frame clones and lacks some. Its table lists some 39,000 clones. The sequenced material came from blood buffy coat. The receptors were gathered from a woman aged 18-70 years with a cervical HPV16 infection that either progressed to CIN3+ or cleared (not recorded which).

A word on this clone: From the germline J gene comes the end of the CDR3, since the read stops 3 residues before it. The chain links TRBV11-2 to TRBJ1-1; a weak D match, TRBD1 (6 bases). The CDR3 sequence is 14 residues long. The V end was cut by 4 bases, the J end by 5 bases, with 14 bases between. Germline V CDR1 and CDR2: SGHAT, FQNNGV. The CDR3 sequence is CASSWAQGGTEAFF. Partial CDR3 DNA: TGTGCCAGCAGCTGGGCACAGGGTGGAACTGAA.

As concerns this clone: The CDR3 goes on 3 residues after the read ends, and that part is filled in from the germline J gene. The genes are TRBV2 and TRBJ1-5, with 8 bases identical to TRBD1. Looked up from germline, CDR1 is SNHLY and CDR2 is FYNNEI. J gave up 2 bases and V 7 bases, and 4 bases lay outside the gene matches. CDR3 length equals 14 residues. The CDR3: CASTGGSGNQPQHF. Partial CDR3 DNA: TGTGCCAGCACAGGGGGCTCGGGCAATCAGCCC.

About this clone itself: Read data end 3 residues before the CDR3 end; the end is taken from the germline J gene. The chain couples TRBV7-9 to TRBJ2-2; 8 bases are a match to TRBD1. The CDR3 has 14 residues. Germline V CDR1 and CDR2: SEHNR, FQNEAQ (reference sequence). CDR3 residues: CASSPTGVNSPLFF. The DNA read from the CDR3 is TGTGCCAGCAGCCCGACAGGGGTGAATTCACCG. The complete variable domain, with remaining parts taken from reference TRBV7-9 and TRBJ2-2, reads DTGVSQNPRHKITKRGQNVTFRCDPISEHNRLYWYRQTLGQGPEFLTYFQNEAQLEKSRLLSDRFSAERPKGSFSTLEIQRTEQGDSAMYLCASSPTGVNSPLFFGEGSRLTVL.

Comments on this clone: The CDR3 end lies 3 residues beyond the end of the read and is filled in from the germline J gene. J is TRBJ2-5 and V is TRBV14; unclear D gene. The CDR3 length is 15 residues. V was trimmed by 0 bases and J by 5 bases, leaving 13 bases between them. Germline V gene sequence: CDR1 SGHDN, CDR2 FVKESK. This chain's CDR3 is CASSQDTMTGETQYF. The part of the CDR3 DNA that was read is TGTGCCAGCAGCCAAGATACCATGACTGGGGAGACC.

About this clone itself: The CDR3 is cut off 3 residues early in the read; its end comes from the germline J gene. The V gene is TRBV6-2 or TRBV6-3, the J gene TRBJ1-6; D call uncertain. V gave up 0 bases and J gave up 8 bases, with 5 bases separating them. The CDR3 consists of 13 residues. CDR1 and CDR2 from the germline V gene are MNHEY and SVGEGT. The CDR3 region is CASSYSAYSPLHF. CDR3 DNA, as far as it was read: TGTGCCAGCAGTTACTCGGCATATTCACCC.

With regard to this clone: From the germline J gene comes the end of the CDR3, since the read stops 3 residues before it. The rearrangement uses TRBV20-1 and TRBJ2-1; 10 nucleotides align to TRBD1. The junction had 5 bases not matched to a gene; V was cut back by 1 base and J by 5 bases. The CDR3 is 15 amino acids. The V gene's germline CDR1 is DFQATT and CDR2 SNEGSKA (reference sequence). The CDR3 sequence is CSARGGGQGNNEQFF. Incomplete CDR3 DNA: TGCAGTGCTAGAGGAGGGGGACAGGGGAACAATGAG.

Concerning this clone itself: The read gets to within 3 residues of the CDR3 end, and the germline J gene fills in the rest. J is TRBJ1-2 and V is TRBV6-1, with D unclear. Germline CDR1 reads MNHNS; CDR2 reads SASEGT. This CDR3 region has 13 residues. The V end was cut by 3 bases, the J end by 4 bases, with 9 bases between. The sequenced part of the CDR3 DNA is TGTGCCAGCAGTGAGAGGCAGATCTATGGC. Encoded protein: CASSERQIYG. The full CDR3 reads CASSERQIYGYTF.

With regard to this clone: The read comes to an end 3 residues before the CDR3 does, leaving the germline J gene to fill in the end. The chain is built from TRBV10-3 and TRBJ2-2; tentatively, D is TRBD1 (5 bases). CDR1 is ENHRY and CDR2 is SYGVKD in the germline V gene. V gave up 3 bases and J gave up 2 bases, with 10 bases separating them. There are 15 residues in the CDR3. The CDR3 sequence: CAISDWGQNTGELFF. The DNA read from the CDR3 is TGTGCCATCAGTGACTGGGGCCAAAACACCGGGGAG.

The sequenced CDR3 bases are TGTGCCTGGAATCGGGGACAGGGGGCAATGGGTGAG. As protein: CAWNRGQGAMGE. The complete CDR3 protein is CAWNRGQGAMGEQFF. The V gene is TRBV30, the J gene TRBJ2-1, with 12 bases fitting TRBD1. The CDR3 extends 3 residues past the end of the read, so its final part is completed from the germline J gene. J was trimmed by 9 bases and V by 4 bases; bases with no gene match: 10. The CDR3 extends over 15 amino acids. CDR1 is GTSNPN, CDR2 SVGIG, per germline (reference sequence).

Worth noting for this clone: The DNA ends 3 residues before the CDR3 does, and the rest of the CDR3 is filled in from the germline J gene. The gene calls are TRBV2 and TRBJ2-2; TRBD2 agrees at 14 bases. CDR1 is SNHLY, CDR2 FYNNEI, per germline. The CDR3 sequence is 16 residues long. The ends lost 5 bases at V and 8 bases at J; junction bases unmatched: 7. The CDR3 loop is CASSNGLAGGSGELFF. The part of the CDR3 DNA that was read is TGTGCCAGCAGTAACGGACTAGCGGGGGGAAGTGGGGAG.

The CDR3 here is CASSDRQGGLAYEQYF. CDR3 bases read: TGTGCCAGCAGTGATCGGCAGGGTGGGTTGGCCTACGAG. The chain is built from TRBV2 and TRBJ2-7, with D possibly TRBD1 on 5 matching bases. The CDR3 extends 3 residues past the end of the read, so its final part is completed from the germline J gene. The CDR3 length is 16 residues. Trimming removed 3 bases at V and 2 bases at J, with 17 bases between. Germline values: CDR1 SNHLY, CDR2 FYNNEI.

As concerns this clone: The missing CDR3 end, 3 residues past where the read stops, is filled in from the germline J gene. V and J are TRBV28 and TRBJ2-5; TRBD1 matches at 7 bases. Germline CDR1 MDHEN, CDR2 SYDVKM. Trimming cost V 4 bases and J 6 bases; bases outside gene matches: 5. This CDR3 is built from 13 residues. CDR3 DNA (partial): TGTGCCAGCAGTTGGACAGGAGGCCAGACC. Its translation: CASSWTGGQT. The entire CDR3 protein is CASSWTGGQTQYF. The complete variable domain, with remaining parts taken from reference TRBV28 and TRBJ2-5, reads DVKVTQSSRYLVKRTGEKVFLECVQDMDHENMFWYRQDPGLGLRLIYFSYDVKMKEKGDIPEGYSVSREKKERFSLILESASTNQTSMYLCASSWTGGQTQYFGPGTRLLVL.

On this clone itself: The read halts 3 residues ahead of the CDR3 end, with the missing end drawn from the germline J gene. V usage is TRBV5-1 and J usage is TRBJ2-3; TRBD2 aligns across 13 bases. The CDR3 contains 18 residues. Germline CDR1 SGHRS, CDR2 YFSETQ. J lost 0 bases, V lost 4 bases, and 8 bases had no gene match. The CDR3 sequence: CASSQWGLAGPSTDTQYF. CDR3 DNA (partial): TGCGCCAGCAGCCAATGGGGACTAGCGGGGCCTAGCACAGATACG.

Regarding this clone: The CDR3 end is not reached by the read, which stops 3 residues before it; the germline J gene fills it in. This chain uses TRBV23-1 with TRBJ2-3, with 8 bases aligning to TRBD1. TRBV23-1 is placed among ORFs of uncertain function. CDR3 length: 15 amino acids. The covered CDR3 bases are TGCGCCAGGAAATACAGGACAGGGAGGCAAGAGACG. Translation: CARKYRTGRQET. The whole CDR3 protein is CARKYRTGRQETQYF.

On this clone: The CDR3 end lies 3 residues beyond the end of the read and is filled in from the germline J gene. The chain is built from TRBV20-1 and TRBJ1-1, with unresolved D. CDR3 size: 11 residues. Germline assignment: CDR1 DFQATT and CDR2 SNEGSKA (reference sequence). Trimming removed 6 bases at V and 4 bases at J, with 9 bases between. The CDR3 bases that were read are TGCAGTGCAAAAGCTTCCACTGAA. The encoded protein is CSAKASTE. The full CDR3 protein reads CSAKASTEAFF.

Turning to this clone: The read gets to within 3 residues of the CDR3 end, and the germline J gene fills in the rest. The chain joins TRBV13 to TRBJ2-2; 13 nucleotides match TRBD2. Unmatched junction bases numbered 4, after V lost 5 bases and J lost 4 bases. Germline loops: CDR1 PRHDT, CDR2 FYEKMQ (reference sequence). There are 16 residues in the CDR3. The CDR3 reads CASSLRTSGGTGELFF. CDR3 DNA (partial): TGTGCCAGCAGCCTTAGGACTAGCGGGGGCACCGGGGAG. Variable domain in full (rest from reference TRBV13 and TRBJ2-2): AAGVIQSPRHLIKEKRETATLKCYPIPRHDTVYWYQQGPGQDPQFLISFYEKMQSDKGSIPDRFSAQQFSDYHSELNMSSLELGDSALYFCASSLRTSGGTGELFFGEGSRLTVL.

The CDR3 loop reads CASSMTGAPYNEQFF. The CDR3 DNA, read in part, is TGCGCCAGCAGCATGACAGGGGCACCTTACAATGAG. This chain connects TRBV5-1 to TRBJ2-1; the match to TRBD1 covers 8 bases. The sequence runs out 3 residues before the end of the CDR3; the remainder is reconstructed from the germline J gene. V was clipped by 4 bases and J by 4 bases; unmatched bases: 7. The CDR3 loop spans 15 amino acids. Germline CDR1 reads SGHRS; CDR2 reads YFSETQ.

As to this clone: The read is 3 residues too short to cover the CDR3 end, so that end is filled in from the germline J gene. V is TRBV7-9 and J is TRBJ1-4; D remains ambiguous. Trimming removed 1 base at V and 3 bases at J, with 9 bases between. Germline CDR1 SEHNR, CDR2 FQNEAQ (reference sequence). The CDR3 is 15 residues long. The sequenced part of the CDR3 DNA is TGTGCCAGCAGCTTAGGCGCGAATTCTAATGAAAAA. Translated: CASSLGANSNEK. The whole CDR3 is CASSLGANSNEKLFF.

As to this clone: Other DNA sequences in this sample translate to the same CDR3. The part of the CDR3 DNA that was read is TGTGCCAGCGCAGACAGCTTTGGAAACACC. Protein product: CASADSFGNT. The whole CDR3 sequence is CASADSFGNTIYF. J is TRBJ1-3 and V is TRBV19, with D possibly TRBD1 on 5 matching bases. The CDR3 goes on 3 residues after the read ends, and that part is filled in from the germline J gene. Germline V gene data show CDR1 as LNHDA and CDR2 as SQIVND (reference sequence). V was cut by 9 bases and J by 3 bases, with 12 bases left in between. The CDR3 covers 13 residues.

On this clone itself: One end of the junction varies from germline; a read error may be responsible. The missing CDR3 end, 3 residues past where the read stops, is filled in from the germline J gene. The chain employs TRBV18 and TRBJ2-3; TRBD1 matches at 8 bases. Germline assignment: CDR1 KGHSH and CDR2 LQKENI. This CDR3 is 13 amino acids long. CDR3 bases read: TGTGCCAGCTCCCCACAGGGGGATCAGCCG. Translated: CASSPQGDQP. The full CDR3 protein is CASSPQGDQPQYF. Full variable domain (missing parts from reference TRBV18 and TRBJ2-3): NAGVMQNPRHLVRRRGQEARLRCSPMKGHSHVYWYRQLPEEGLKFMVYLQKENIIDESGMPKERFSAEFPKEGPSILRIQQVVRGDSAAYFCASSPQGDQPQYFGPGTRLTVL.

Comment on this clone: The read falls 3 residues short of the CDR3 end, and the missing part is taken from the germline J gene. V usage is TRBV4-1 and J usage is TRBJ2-4; D gene ambiguous. The CDR3 covers 15 residues. V was pared by 5 bases and J by 3 bases, with 14 bases between. Germline-derived CDR1 and CDR2 are MGHRA and YSYEKL. The CDR3 sequence is CASSSAPPGKNIQYF. The DNA read from the CDR3 is TGCGCCAGCAGCTCGGCCCCCCCGGGCAAAAACATT.

Worth noting for this clone: The read finishes 3 residues shy of the CDR3 end, and the germline J gene is used to complete it. V and J are TRBV18 and TRBJ2-4; 10 positions agree with TRBD1. The germline V gene has CDR1 KGHSH and CDR2 LQKENI. This CDR3 region has 17 residues. CDR3 loop: CASSPAYGTGEGYGQYF. The CDR3 bases that were read are TGTGCCAGCTCGCCCGCCTACGGGACAGGGGAAGGATATGGT.

Of note for this clone: The read terminates 3 residues before the CDR3 end, so the remaining end is supplied by the germline J gene. The chain recombines TRBV20-1 with TRBJ2-5; 13 bases are shared with TRBD2. This CDR3 has 15 residues. Trimming cost V 0 bases and J 6 bases; bases outside gene matches: 4. Germline V gene sequence: CDR1 DFQATT, CDR2 SNEGSKA (reference sequence). The part of the CDR3 DNA that was read is TGCAGTGCTAGAGACACTAGCGGGGGGGCACAGACC. Translation: CSARDTSGGAQT. The full CDR3 is CSARDTSGGAQTQYF.

Turning to this clone: The read halts 3 residues ahead of the CDR3 end, with the missing end drawn from the germline J gene. V is TRBV12-3 or TRBV12-4 and J is TRBJ2-7; 10 bases agree with TRBD1. Losses at the gene ends were 1 base for V and 4 bases for J; bases not matched to a gene: 10. The CDR3 contains 17 residues. CDR3 DNA (partial): TGTGCCAGCAGTTTAGGCGGTCTCGGGACAGGGGAGTACGAG. Translated, it gives CASSLGGLGTGEYE. In full, the CDR3 is CASSLGGLGTGEYEQYF.

Comments on this clone: Sequencing ends 3 residues short of the CDR3 end; the germline J gene provides the rest. This chain joins TRBV7-2 and TRBJ2-1; 7 bases agree with TRBD2. V lost 0 bases, J lost 5 bases, and 4 bases stayed unmatched. This CDR3 contains 15 residues. CDR1 and CDR2 (germline): SGHTA, FQGNSA. The sequenced CDR3 bases are TGTGCCAGCAGCTTAGCGGCGGGGGTTAACAATGAG. Translation gives CASSLAAGVNNE. The whole CDR3 sequence is CASSLAAGVNNEQFF.

As concerns this clone: The read terminates 3 residues ahead of where the CDR3 ends, so the germline J gene completes it. The chain is built from TRBV2 and TRBJ1-2; D not resolved. CDR1 SNHLY and CDR2 FYNNEI come from the germline V gene. The CDR3 extends over 14 amino acids. CDR3 sequence reads: CASSVDNWSYDYTF. The part of the CDR3 DNA that was read is TGTGCCAGCAGTGTCGACAACTGGAGCTACGAC.